This record concerns one T cell receptor (beta chain) sequence. What it recognizes is unknown. Each donor had at least one pre-ART and at least two post-ART PBMC samples. Before DNA extraction, about 0.85-10 million cryopreserved PBMC were held in the samples. The authors ran the immunoSEQ assay, v3.0, at survey level. The assay was immunoSEQ multiplex PCR, and TCRdb's table has in-frame clones only and misses some. The sample records tens of thousands of clones, 75% to 85% being singletons. Trimming took 2 bases from V and 6 from J, leaving 15 bases between them. The germline CDR1 and CDR2 sequences are SGDLS and YYNGEE. The CDR3 has 14 amino acids. The sample is drawn from a study of long-term antiretroviral therapy in people with HIV. Study at large: Initial samples were collected about a decade before the 2015 immediate-ART recommendation. Study results and caveats: In HIV, the repertoires covered a tighter span of CDR3 lengths than in controls.

This sequence was found in a young man with HIV. The chain joins TRBV9 to TRBJ2-7, with a weak D call TRBD1 (7 bases). The material sequenced was unsorted PBMCs, taken about 3.3 years after starting antiretroviral therapy. The CDR3 sequence: CASSVLRQGGEQYF. Here the CDR3 DNA reads TGTGCCAGCAGCGTCCTTCGACAGGGAGGCGAGCAGTACTTC.